Listed here are 2 T cell receptor beta chains from one sample, sequenced in a study of blood T cell repertoires in COVID-19. Clones were sequenced by immunoSEQ multiplex PCR, and TCRdb holds only the in-frame ones, with some missing. The repertoire consists of under 300,000 clones, with 85% occurring once and the leading ten covering over 5.5%. Sequencing input: peripheral blood. The receptors stem from a woman aged 60-70 years with active or convalescent COVID-19.

CDR3 amino acids: CASSYDRAGVSTDTQYF. The DNA of the CDR3 is TGTGCCAGCAGCTATGACAGGGCAGGGGTTAGTACAGATACGCAGTATTTT. The chain is built from TRBV5-4 and TRBJ2-3; 7 bases fit TRBD1. V gave up 3 bases and J gave up 3 bases; unmatched junction bases: 13. CDR1 is SGHNT and CDR2 is YYREEE in the germline V gene (reference sequence). CDR3 length: 17 residues.

The chain uses TRBV9 and TRBJ1-1; 9 bases align to TRBD1. The CDR3 contains 15 residues. V was clipped by 1 base and J by 7 bases; unmatched bases: 8. Germline assignment: CDR1 SGDLS and CDR2 YYNGEE. CDR3 sequence (DNA): TGTGCCAGCAGCGTATCCCCGGGACAGGGTTATGAAGCTTTCTTT. Protein product: CASSVSPGQGYEAFF. The complete variable domain, with remaining parts taken from reference TRBV9 and TRBJ1-1, reads DSGVTQTPKHLITATGQRVTLRCSPRSGDLSVYWYQQSLDQGLQFLIQYYNGEERAKGNILERFSAQQFPDLHSELNLSSLELGDSALYFCASSVSPGQGYEAFFGQGTRLTVV.